A selection of T cell receptor beta chains follows, all from one sample in a study of T cell changes during pregnancy in multiple sclerosis. Measured with immunoSEQ multiplex PCR; TCRdb has only the in-frame clones, and not every one. This table has over 50,000 clones, about 88% appearing once. This specimen was CD4+ T cells from peripheral blood mononuclear cells, taken in the third trimester of pregnancy. Every receptor here comes from a female donor with multiple sclerosis, enrolled in a pregnancy study. Each CDR3 is given with its conserved first and last residue. A D gene is named only where the DNA matches it firmly. Where a row states a size, it is once, few, many or the class of an expanded clone; other rows omit it.

CDR3 DNA | CDR3 protein | J gene | V gene | clone size | D gene
TGTGCCAGCAGTTACTCGATAGGAGCGGAATCCTACGAGCAGTACTTC | CASSYSIGAESYEQYF | TRBJ2-7 | TRBV6-5 | NA | NA
TGCGCCAGCAGCTTGTCGGGAGAAGGGGGCTACACCTTC | CASSLSGEGGYTF | TRBJ1-2 | TRBV5-1 | once | NA
TGTGCCAGTAGACAAAGGGACAGCGGACTCTACACCTTC | CASRQRDSGLYTF | TRBJ1-2 | TRBV19 | once | TRBD1
TGTGCCAGCTCATCACAGGGGTGGGGAGAGACCCAGTACTTC | CASSSQGWGETQYF | TRBJ2-5 | TRBV18 | few | TRBD1
TGCGCCAGCAGTGATCCTCCTAACGTGCAGTACTTC | CASSDPPNVQYF | TRBJ2-7 | TRBV10-1 | NA | NA
TGTGCCAGCAGCTTGGGAGGGTCGCGGACAGGCTCCTACGAGCAGTACTTC | CASSLGGSRTGSYEQYF | TRBJ2-7 | TRBV5-6 | NA | TRBD1
TGTGCCAGAGAAGGACTAGCGTATAGCTCTGGGGCCAACGTCCTGACTTTC | CAREGLAYSSGANVLTF | TRBJ2-6 | TRBV19 | NA | TRBD2
TGCAGCGTACCGAGCCAGGGGGCGGAAAAACTGTTTTTT | CSVPSQGAEKLFF | TRBJ1-4 | TRBV29-1 | once | TRBD1
TGTGCCAGCAGTCTGGACAGCCTCCAAGAGACCCAGTACTTC | CASSLDSLQETQYF | TRBJ2-5 | TRBV5-6 | NA | NA
TGTGCCAGCAGCTTAGGACTAGCGGGGGCCTTCAATGAGCAGTTCTTC | CASSLGLAGAFNEQFF | TRBJ2-1 | TRBV7-8 | once | TRBD2
TGTGCCAGCAGCGAGACCCGGGACAGGAGGCGCTTC | CASSETRDRRRF | TRBJ2-7 | TRBV2 | NA | TRBD1
TGTGCCAGCGATGCGTGGGAGGTCGGGAATGAGCAGTTCTTC | CASDAWEVGNEQFF | TRBJ2-1 | TRBV5-6 | NA | NA
TGTGCCAGCAGCCAAGGGGAGCCCGGAACGCAGTATTTT | CASSQGEPGTQYF | TRBJ2-3 | TRBV14 | NA | NA
TGTGCCAGCAGCCCGGGGGGTTCACCCCTCCACTTT | CASSPGGSPLHF | TRBJ1-6 | TRBV9 | NA | NA
TGTGCCAGCAGCTTACAGGGGGCGGAGAAGGGGAAATACTTC | CASSLQGAEKGKYF | TRBJ2-7 | TRBV7-4 | NA | TRBD1
TGTGCCTGGAGATCCTATATATTTGGGACAGGGCCCTTTTCGGGAAACACCATATATTTT | CAWRSYIFGTGPFSGNTIYF | TRBJ1-3 | TRBV30 | NA | TRBD1
TGCGCCAGCAGTGAGCCGTTCGGGACAGCCTCCTACGAGCAGTACTTC | CASSEPFGTASYEQYF | TRBJ2-7 | TRBV10-2 | once | TRBD1
TGTGCCAGCAGGTTTTTCTCGACAGGCGACACCGGGGAGCTGTTTTTT | CASRFFSTGDTGELFF | TRBJ2-2 | TRBV5-8 | NA | NA
TGTGCCAGCAGCTTATCAGGCTACTCCTACGAGCAGTACTTC | CASSLSGYSYEQYF | TRBJ2-7 | TRBV7-8 | once | NA
TGCGCCAGCAGCCCGGGGGAGGTCTATGGCTACACCTTC | CASSPGEVYGYTF | TRBJ1-2 | TRBV5-1 | NA | NA
TGTGCCAGCAAGGCAGGGTCAAACATTCAGTACTTC | CASKAGSNIQYF | TRBJ2-4 | TRBV6-6 | NA | NA
TGTGCCAGCAGCCATACTAGCGGCCCACACACAGATACGCAGTATTTT | CASSHTSGPHTDTQYF | TRBJ2-3 | TRBV7-9 | once | TRBD2
TGCAGCGTTGAAAAAATGGGCTTAGAAGCTTTCTTT | CSVEKMGLEAFF | TRBJ1-1 | TRBV29-1 | few | NA
TGTGCCAGCTCACCACCGACGGGGGGCGTAGAGACCCAGTACTTC | CASSPPTGGVETQYF | TRBJ2-5 | TRBV18 | NA | NA
TGTGCCAGCAGTTACGGGGGAGCCGGGGGAGATACGCAGTATTTT | CASSYGGAGGDTQYF | TRBJ2-3 | TRBV6-6 | NA | NA
TGTGCCAGCTCACCACAGGGACAGGGATTGGCCGGGGCCAACGTCCTGACTTTC | CASSPQGQGLAGANVLTF | TRBJ2-6 | TRBV18 | NA | TRBD1
TGTGCCAGCAGCAGAGTTGCAACTAATGAAAAACTGTTTTTT | CASSRVATNEKLFF | TRBJ1-4 | TRBV7-8 | NA | NA
TGTGCCAGCAGCTTAGCCATGGCGGGCGACACTGAAGCTTTCTTT | CASSLAMAGDTEAFF | TRBJ1-1 | TRBV7-6 | NA | NA
TGTGCCAGCAGTTACCCAAGACAGAAGGACACAGATACGCAGTATTTT | CASSYPRQKDTDTQYF | TRBJ2-3 | TRBV6-6 | NA | NA
TGCGCCAGCAGCCAAGATTGGACAGTAGATCAGCCCCAGCATTTT | CASSQDWTVDQPQHF | TRBJ1-5 | TRBV4-1 | NA | NA
TGTGCCAGCAGCCAAAGCCTCGGGACAGGGAGAAACATTCAGTACTTC | CASSQSLGTGRNIQYF | TRBJ2-4 | TRBV14 | few | TRBD1
TGTGCCAGCAGACCCCGTACCAGGAACACCATATATTTT | CASRPRTRNTIYF | TRBJ1-3 | TRBV7-9 | NA | NA